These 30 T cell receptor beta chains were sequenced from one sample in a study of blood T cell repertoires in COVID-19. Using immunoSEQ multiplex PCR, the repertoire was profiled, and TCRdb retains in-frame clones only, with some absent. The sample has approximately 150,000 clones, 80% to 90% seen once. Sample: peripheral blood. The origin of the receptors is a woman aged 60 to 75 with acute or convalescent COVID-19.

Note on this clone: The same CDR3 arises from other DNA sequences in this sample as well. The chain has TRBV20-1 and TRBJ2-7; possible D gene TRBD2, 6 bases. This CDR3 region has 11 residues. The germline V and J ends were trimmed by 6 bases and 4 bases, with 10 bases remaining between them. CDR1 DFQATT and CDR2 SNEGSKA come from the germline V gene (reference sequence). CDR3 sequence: CSARDSYEQYF. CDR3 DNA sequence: TGCAGTGCCAGGGACTCTTACGAGCAGTACTTC.

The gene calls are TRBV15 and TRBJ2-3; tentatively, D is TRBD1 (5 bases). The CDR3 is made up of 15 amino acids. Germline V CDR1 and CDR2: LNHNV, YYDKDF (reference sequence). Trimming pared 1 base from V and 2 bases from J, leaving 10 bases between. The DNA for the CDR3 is TGTGCCACCAGCAGAGGGGGCGCCCTCACAGATACGCAGTATTTT. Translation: CATSRGGALTDTQYF.

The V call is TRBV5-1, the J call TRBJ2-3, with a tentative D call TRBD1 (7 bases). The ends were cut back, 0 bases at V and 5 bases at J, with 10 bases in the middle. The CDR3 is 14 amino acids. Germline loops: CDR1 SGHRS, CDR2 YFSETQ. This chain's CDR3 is CASSLAGGLDTQYF. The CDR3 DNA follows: TGCGCCAGCAGCTTGGCAGGGGGGCTAGATACGCAGTATTTT.

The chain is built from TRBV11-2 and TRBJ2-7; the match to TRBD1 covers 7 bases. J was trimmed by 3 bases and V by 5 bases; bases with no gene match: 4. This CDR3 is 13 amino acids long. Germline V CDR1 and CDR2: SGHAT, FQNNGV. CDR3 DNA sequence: TGTGCCAGCAGCAAGGGACAGAACTACGAGCAGTACTTC. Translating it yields CASSKGQNYEQYF.

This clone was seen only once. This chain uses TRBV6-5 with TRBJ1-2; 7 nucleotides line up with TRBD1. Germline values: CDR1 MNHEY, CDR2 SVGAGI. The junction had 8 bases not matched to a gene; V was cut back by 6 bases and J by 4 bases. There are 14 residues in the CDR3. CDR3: CASRYTGETYGYTF. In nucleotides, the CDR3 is TGTGCCAGCAGGTATACAGGGGAGACCTATGGCTACACCTTC.

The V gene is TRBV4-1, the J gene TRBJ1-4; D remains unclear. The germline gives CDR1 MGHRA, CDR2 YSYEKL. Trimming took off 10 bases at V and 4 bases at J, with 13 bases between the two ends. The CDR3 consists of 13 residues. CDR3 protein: CAIRHDFNEKLFF. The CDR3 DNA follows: TGCGCCATCAGACATGATTTTAATGAAAAACTGTTTTTT.

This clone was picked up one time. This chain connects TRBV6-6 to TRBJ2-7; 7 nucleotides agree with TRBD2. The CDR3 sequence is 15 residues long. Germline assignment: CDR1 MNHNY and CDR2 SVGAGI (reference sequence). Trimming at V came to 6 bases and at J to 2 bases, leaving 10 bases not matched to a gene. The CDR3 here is CASSPEGRATYEQYF. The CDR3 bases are TGTGCCAGCAGCCCAGAGGGGAGGGCCACCTACGAGCAGTACTTC.

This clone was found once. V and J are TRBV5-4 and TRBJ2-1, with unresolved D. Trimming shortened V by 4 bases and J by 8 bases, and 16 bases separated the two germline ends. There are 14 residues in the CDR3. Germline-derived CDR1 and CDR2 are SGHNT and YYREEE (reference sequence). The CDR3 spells CASSLGTWADEQFF. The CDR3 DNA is TGTGCCAGCAGCCTTGGCACGTGGGCCGATGAGCAGTTCTTC.

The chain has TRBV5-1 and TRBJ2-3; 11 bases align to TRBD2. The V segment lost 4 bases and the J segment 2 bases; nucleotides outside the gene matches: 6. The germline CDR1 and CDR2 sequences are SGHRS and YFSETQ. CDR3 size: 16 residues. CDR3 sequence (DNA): TGCGCCAGCAGCATGTCTAGCGGGGGGCACACAGATACGCAGTATTTT. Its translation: CASSMSSGGHTDTQYF.

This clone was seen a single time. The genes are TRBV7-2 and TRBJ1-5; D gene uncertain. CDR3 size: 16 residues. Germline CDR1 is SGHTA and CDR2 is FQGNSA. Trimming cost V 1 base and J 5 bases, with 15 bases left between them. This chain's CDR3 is CASSLEVGAPDQPQHF. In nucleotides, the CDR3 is TGTGCCAGCAGCTTAGAGGTCGGAGCTCCCGATCAGCCCCAGCATTTT.

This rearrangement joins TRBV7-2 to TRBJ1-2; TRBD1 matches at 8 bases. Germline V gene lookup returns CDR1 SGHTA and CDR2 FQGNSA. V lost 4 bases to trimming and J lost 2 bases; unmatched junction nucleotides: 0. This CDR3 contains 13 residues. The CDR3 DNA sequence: TGTGCCAGCAGCTGGGACAGGAACTATGGCTACACCTTC. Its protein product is CASSWDRNYGYTF.

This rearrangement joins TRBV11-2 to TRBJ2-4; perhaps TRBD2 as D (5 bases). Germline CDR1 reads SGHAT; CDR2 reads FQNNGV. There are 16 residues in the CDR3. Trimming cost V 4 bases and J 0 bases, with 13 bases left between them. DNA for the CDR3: TGTGCCAGCAGCTCCCCCGGGGATCGAGCCAAAAACATTCAGTACTTC. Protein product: CASSSPGDRAKNIQYF.

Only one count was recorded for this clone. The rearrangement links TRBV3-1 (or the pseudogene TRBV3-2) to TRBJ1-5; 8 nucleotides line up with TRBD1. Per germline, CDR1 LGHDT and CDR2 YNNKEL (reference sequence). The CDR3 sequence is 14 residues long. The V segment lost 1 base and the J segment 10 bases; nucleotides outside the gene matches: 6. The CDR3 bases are TGTGCCAGCAGCCAAGGACAGGGGCTCAGCCCCCAGCATTTT. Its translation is CASSQGQGLSPQHF.

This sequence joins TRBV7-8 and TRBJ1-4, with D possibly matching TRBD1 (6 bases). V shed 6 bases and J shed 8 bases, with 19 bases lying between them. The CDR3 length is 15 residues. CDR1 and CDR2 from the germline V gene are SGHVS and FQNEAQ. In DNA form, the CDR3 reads TGTGCCAGCAGTTACATGGACAGCCGCTCCGAAAAACTGTTTTTT. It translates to CASSYMDSRSEKLFF.

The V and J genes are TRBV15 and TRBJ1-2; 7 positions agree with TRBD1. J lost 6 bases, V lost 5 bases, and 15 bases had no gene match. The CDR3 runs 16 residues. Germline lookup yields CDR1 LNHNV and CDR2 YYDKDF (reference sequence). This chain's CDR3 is CATSPRDSARADGYTF. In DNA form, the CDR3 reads TGTGCCACCAGCCCTCGGGACAGCGCCCGGGCGGATGGCTACACCTTC. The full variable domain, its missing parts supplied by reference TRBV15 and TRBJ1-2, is DAMVIQNPRYQVTQFGKPVTLSCSQTLNHNVMYWYQQKSSQAPKLLFHYYDKDFNNEADTPDNFQSRRPNTSFCFLDIRSPGLGDTAMYLCATSPRDSARADGYTFGSGTRLTVV.

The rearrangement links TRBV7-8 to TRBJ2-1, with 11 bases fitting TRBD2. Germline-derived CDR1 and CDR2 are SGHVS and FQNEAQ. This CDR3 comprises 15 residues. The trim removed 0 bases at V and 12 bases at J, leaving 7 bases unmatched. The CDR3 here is CASSLATSGGMGQFF. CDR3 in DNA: TGTGCCAGCAGCTTAGCTACTAGCGGGGGAATGGGGCAGTTCTTC. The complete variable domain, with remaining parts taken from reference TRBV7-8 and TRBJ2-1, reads GAGVSQSPRYKVAKRGQDVALRCDPISGHVSLFWYQQALGQGPEFLTYFQNEAQLDKSGLPSDRFFAERPEGSVSTLKIQRTQQEDSAVYLCASSLATSGGMGQFFGPGTRLTVL.

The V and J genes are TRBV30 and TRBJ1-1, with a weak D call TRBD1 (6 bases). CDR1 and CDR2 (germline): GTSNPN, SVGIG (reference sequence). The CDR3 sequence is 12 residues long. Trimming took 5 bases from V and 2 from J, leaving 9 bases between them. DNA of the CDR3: TGTGCCTGGCTACAGGGAAACACTGAAGCTTTCTTT. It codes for CAWLQGNTEAFF. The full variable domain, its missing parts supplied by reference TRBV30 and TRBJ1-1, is SQTIHQWPATLVQPVGSPLSLECTVEGTSNPNLYWYRQAAGRGLQLLFYSVGIGQISSEVPQNLSASRPQDRQFILSSKKLLLSDSGFYLCAWLQGNTEAFFGQGTRLTVV.

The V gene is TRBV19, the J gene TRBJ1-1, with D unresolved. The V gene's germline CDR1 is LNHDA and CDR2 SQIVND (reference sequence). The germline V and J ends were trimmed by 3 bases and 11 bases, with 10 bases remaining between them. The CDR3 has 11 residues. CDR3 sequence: CASSIPGRAFF. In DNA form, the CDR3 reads TGTGCCAGTAGTATCCCGGGAAGGGCTTTCTTT. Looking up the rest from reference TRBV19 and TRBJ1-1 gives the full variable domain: DGGITQSPKYLFRKEGQNVTLSCEQNLNHDAMYWYRQDPGQGLRLIYYSQIVNDFQKGDIAEGYSVSREKKESFPLTVTSAQKNPTAFYLCASSIPGRAFFGQGTRLTVV.

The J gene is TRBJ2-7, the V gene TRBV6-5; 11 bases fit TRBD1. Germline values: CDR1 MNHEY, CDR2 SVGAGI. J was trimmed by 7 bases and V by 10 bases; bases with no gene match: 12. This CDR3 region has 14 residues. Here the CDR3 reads CATQSRDRGGEQYF. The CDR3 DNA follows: TGTGCCACCCAAAGTCGGGACAGGGGGGGAGAGCAGTACTTC.

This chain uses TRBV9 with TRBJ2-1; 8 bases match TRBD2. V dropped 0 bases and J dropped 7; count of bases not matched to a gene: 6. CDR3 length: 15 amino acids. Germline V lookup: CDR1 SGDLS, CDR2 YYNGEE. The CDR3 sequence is CASSVAGGPWNEQFF. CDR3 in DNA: TGTGCCAGCAGCGTAGCGGGGGGGCCGTGGAATGAGCAGTTCTTC.

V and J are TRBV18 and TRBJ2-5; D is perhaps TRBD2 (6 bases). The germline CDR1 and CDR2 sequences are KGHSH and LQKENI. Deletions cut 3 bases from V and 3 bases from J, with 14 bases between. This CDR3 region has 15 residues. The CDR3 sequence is CASSPQGLNKETQYF. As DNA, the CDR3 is TGTGCCAGCTCACCCCAAGGACTAAATAAAGAGACCCAGTACTTC.

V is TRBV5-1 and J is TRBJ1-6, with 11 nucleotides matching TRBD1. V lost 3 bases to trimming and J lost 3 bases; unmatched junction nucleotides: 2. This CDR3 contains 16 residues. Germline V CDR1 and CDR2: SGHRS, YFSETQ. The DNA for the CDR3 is TGCGCCAGCAGCTACGGGACAGGGGGCTATAATTCACCCCTCCACTTT. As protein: CASSYGTGGYNSPLHF.

CDR3 in DNA: TGTGCCAGCAGCCGCGTCGGCCCGGGGCAGCCCCAGCATTTT. Amino acids: CASSRVGPGQPQHF. The chain couples TRBV7-9 to TRBJ1-5; D is uncertain. The CDR3 totals 14 residues. Trimming took off 5 bases at V and 7 bases at J, with 15 bases between the two ends. Germline CDR1 reads SEHNR; CDR2 reads FQNEAQ (reference sequence).

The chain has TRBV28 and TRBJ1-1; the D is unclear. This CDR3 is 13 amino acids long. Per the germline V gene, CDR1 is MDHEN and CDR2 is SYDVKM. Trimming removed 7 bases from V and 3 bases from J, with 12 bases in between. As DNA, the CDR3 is TGTGCCAGCACACTGGTCGGGGACACTGAAGCTTTCTTT. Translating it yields CASTLVGDTEAFF.

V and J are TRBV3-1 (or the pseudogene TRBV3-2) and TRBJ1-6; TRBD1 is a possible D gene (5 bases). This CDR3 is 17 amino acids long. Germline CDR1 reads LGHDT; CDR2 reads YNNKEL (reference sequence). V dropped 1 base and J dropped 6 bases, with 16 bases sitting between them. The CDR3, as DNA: TGTGCCAGCAGCCAAGGTTTCGGGGGAGCCCTTAATTCACCCCTCCACTTT. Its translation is CASSQGFGGALNSPLHF.

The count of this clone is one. CDR3 sequence (DNA): TGTGCCAGCAGCCGACTAGGACAGGATAATTCACCCCTCCACTTT. It encodes CASSRLGQDNSPLHF. The chain joins TRBV11-2 to TRBJ1-6, with 7 bases fitting TRBD1. Trimming cost V 5 bases and J 5 bases; bases outside gene matches: 6. The germline V gene encodes CDR1 SGHAT and CDR2 FQNNGV. The length of the CDR3 is 15 residues.

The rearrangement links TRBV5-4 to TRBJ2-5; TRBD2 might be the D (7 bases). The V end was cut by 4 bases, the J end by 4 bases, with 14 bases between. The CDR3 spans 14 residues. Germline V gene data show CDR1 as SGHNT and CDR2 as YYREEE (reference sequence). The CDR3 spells CASSDPRGGETQYF. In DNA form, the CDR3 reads TGTGCCAGCAGCGATCCTAGGGGGGGAGAGACCCAGTACTTC.

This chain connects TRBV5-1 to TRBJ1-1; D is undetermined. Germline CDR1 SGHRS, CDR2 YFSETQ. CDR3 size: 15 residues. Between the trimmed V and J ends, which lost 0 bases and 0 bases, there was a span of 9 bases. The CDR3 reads CASSLASGMNTEAFF. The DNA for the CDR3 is TGCGCCAGCAGCTTGGCATCAGGTATGAACACTGAAGCTTTCTTT. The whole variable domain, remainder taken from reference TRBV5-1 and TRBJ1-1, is KAGVTQTPRYLIKTRGQQVTLSCSPISGHRSVSWYQQTPGQGLQFLFEYFSETQRNKGNFPGRFSGRQFSNSRSEMNVSTLELGDSALYLCASSLASGMNTEAFFGQGTRLTVV.

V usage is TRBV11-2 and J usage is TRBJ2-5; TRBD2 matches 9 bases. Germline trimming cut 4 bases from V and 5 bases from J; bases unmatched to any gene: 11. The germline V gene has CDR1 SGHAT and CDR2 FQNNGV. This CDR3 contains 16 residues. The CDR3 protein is CASSSGAGGPLETQYF. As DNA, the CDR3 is TGTGCCAGCAGCTCAGGGGCGGGGGGGCCTCTGGAGACCCAGTACTTC.

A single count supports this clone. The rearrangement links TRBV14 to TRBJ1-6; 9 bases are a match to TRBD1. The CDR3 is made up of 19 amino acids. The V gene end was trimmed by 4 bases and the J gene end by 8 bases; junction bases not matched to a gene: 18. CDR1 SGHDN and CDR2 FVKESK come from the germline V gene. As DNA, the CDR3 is TGTGCCAGCAGCCCGATGCTAACTACAGGGGGCACGGTGGATTCACCCCTCCACTTT. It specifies CASSPMLTTGGTVDSPLHF.